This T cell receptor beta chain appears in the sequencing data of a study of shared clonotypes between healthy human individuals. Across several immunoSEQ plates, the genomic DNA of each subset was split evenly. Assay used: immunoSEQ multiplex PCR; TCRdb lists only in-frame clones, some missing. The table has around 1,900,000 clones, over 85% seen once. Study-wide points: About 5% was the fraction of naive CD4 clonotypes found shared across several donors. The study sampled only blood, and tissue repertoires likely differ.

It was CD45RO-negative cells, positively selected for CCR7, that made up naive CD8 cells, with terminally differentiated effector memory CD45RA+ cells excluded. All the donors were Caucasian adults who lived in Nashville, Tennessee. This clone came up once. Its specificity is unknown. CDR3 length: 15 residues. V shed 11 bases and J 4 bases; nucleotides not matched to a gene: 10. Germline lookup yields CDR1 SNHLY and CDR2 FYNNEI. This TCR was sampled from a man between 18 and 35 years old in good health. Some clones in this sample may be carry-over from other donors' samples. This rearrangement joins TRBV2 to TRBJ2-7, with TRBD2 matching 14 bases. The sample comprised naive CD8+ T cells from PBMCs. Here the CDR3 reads CAGTTSGRASYEQYF. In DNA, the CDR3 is TGTGCCGGCACGACTAGCGGGAGGGCCTCTTACGAGCAGTACTTC.